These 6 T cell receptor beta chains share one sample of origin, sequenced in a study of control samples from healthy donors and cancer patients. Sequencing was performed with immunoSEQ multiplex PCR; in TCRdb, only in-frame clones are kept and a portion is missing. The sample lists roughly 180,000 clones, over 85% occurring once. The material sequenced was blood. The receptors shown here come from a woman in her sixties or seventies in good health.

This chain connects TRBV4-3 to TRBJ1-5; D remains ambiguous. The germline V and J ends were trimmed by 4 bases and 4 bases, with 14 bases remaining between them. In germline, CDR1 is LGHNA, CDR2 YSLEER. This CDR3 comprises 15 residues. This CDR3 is CASSRTITGNQPQHF. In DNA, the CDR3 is TGCGCCAGCAGCCGGACTATCACGGGGAATCAGCCCCAGCATTTT.

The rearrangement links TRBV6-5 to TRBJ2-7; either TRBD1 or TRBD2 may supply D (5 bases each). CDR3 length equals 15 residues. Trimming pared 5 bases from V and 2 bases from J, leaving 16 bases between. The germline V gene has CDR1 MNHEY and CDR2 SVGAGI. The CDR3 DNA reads TGTGCCAGCAGTCGGGGTTTAGGGGACGCCTACGAGCAGTACTTC. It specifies CASSRGLGDAYEQYF.

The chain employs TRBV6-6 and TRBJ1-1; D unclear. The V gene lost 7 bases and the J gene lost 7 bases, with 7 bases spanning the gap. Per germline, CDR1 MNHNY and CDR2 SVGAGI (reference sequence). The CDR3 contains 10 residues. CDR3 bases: TGTGCCAGCAAGCGACATGAAGCTTTCTTT. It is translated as CASKRHEAFF.

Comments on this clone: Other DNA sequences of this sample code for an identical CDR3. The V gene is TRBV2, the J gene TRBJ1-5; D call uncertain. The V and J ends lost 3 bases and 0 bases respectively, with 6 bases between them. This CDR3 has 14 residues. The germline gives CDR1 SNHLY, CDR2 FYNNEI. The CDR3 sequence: CASSEGLSNQPQHF. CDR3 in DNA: TGTGCCAGCAGTGAGGGTCTTAGCAATCAGCCCCAGCATTTT.

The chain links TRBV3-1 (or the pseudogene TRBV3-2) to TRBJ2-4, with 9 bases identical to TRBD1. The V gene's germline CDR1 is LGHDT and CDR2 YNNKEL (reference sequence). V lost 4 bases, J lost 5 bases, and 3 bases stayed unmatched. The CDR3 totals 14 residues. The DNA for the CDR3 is TGTGCCAGCAGCCCTAGGACAGGGGAAAACATTCAGTACTTC. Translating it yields CASSPRTGENIQYF.

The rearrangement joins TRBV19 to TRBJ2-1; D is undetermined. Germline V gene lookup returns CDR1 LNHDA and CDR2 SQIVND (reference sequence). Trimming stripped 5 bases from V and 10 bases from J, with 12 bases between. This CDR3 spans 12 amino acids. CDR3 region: CASSRGPQEQFF. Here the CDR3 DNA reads TGTGCCAGTAGTCGTGGACCACAAGAGCAGTTCTTC.